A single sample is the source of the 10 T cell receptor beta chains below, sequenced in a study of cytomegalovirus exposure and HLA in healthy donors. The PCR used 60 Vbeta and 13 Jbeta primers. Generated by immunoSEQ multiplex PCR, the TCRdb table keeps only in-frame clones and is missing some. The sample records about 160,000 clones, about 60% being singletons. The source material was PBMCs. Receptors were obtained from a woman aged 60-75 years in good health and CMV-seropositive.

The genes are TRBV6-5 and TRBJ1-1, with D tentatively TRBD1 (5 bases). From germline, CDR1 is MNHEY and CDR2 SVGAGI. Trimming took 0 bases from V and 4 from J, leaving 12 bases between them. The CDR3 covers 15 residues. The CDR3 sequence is CASSYSLAGGTEAFF. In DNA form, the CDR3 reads TGTGCCAGCAGTTACTCCCTGGCCGGGGGCACTGAAGCTTTCTTT.

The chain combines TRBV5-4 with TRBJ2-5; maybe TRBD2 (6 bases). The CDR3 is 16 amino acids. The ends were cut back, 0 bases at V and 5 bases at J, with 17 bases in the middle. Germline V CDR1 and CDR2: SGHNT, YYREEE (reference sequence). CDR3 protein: CASSLGGTGAQETQYF. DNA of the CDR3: TGTGCCAGCAGCTTGGGCGGGACTGGTGCCCAGGAGACCCAGTACTTC.

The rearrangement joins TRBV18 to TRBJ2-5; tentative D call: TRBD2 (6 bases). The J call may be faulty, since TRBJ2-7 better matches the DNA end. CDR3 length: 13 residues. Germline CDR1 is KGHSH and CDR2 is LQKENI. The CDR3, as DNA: TGTGCCAGCTCGGAGGGTCGGACCTACGAGCAGTACTTC. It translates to CASSEGRTYEQYF.

The CDR3 DNA is TGTGCCAGCAGCTTATCCAAAAACTATGGCTACACCTTC. Its translation: CASSLSKNYGYTF. The rearrangement uses TRBV7-2 and TRBJ1-2, with D unclear. Germline assignment: CDR1 SGHTA and CDR2 FQGNSA. The CDR3 spans 13 residues. V dropped 2 bases and J dropped 2 bases, with 6 bases sitting between them.

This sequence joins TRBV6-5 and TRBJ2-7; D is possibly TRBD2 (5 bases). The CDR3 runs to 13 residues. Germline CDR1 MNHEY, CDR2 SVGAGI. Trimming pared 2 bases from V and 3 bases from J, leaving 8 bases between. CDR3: CASSYGSLYEQYF. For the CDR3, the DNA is TGTGCCAGCAGTTACGGGAGCCTCTACGAGCAGTACTTC.

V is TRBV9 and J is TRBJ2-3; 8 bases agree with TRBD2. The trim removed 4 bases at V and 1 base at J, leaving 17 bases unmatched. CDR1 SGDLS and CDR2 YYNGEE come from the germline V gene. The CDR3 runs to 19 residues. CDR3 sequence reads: CASSSRSGRVDVGTDTQYF. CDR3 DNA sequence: TGTGCCAGCAGCTCAAGAAGCGGGAGAGTGGATGTGGGCACAGATACGCAGTATTTT.

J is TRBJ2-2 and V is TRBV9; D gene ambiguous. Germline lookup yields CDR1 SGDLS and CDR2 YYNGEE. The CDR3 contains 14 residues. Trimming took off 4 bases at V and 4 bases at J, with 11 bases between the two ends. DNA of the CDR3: TGTGCCAGCAGCCCTCGAACAACCACCGGGGAGCTGTTTTTT. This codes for CASSPRTTTGELFF.

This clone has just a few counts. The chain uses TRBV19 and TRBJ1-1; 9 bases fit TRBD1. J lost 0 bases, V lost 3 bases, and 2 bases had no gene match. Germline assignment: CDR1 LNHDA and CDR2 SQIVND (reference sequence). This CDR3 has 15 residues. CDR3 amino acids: CASSIGTGLNTEAFF. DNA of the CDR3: TGTGCCAGTAGTATTGGGACAGGGTTGAACACTGAAGCTTTCTTT.

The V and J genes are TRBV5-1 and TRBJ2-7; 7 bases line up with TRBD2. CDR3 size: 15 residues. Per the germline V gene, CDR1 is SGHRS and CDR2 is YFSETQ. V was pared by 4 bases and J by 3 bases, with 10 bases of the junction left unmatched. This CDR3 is CASSPRGGPNYEQYF. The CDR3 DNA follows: TGCGCCAGCAGCCCAAGGGGAGGGCCCAACTACGAGCAGTACTTC.

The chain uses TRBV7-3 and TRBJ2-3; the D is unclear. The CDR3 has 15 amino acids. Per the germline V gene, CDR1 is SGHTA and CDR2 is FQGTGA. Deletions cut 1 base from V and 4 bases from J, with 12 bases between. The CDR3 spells CASSLRLGSADTQYF. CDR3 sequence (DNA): TGTGCCAGCAGCTTAAGGCTAGGATCGGCAGATACGCAGTATTTT.